This TCR beta chain was captured in a study of blood T cell repertoires in COVID-19 (dated by TCRdb to the early 2020s). In terms of the full investigation: Samples from collaborators originated in the United States, Italy and Spain and spanned both the acute and convalescent phases of COVID-19. The prospective study material was composed of cDNA or gDNA derived from T cells, B-cell-depleted T cells, or PBMCs. The dataset comprised deeply sampled blood TCRbeta repertoires from subjects exposed to, actively infected with, or recovered from COVID-19. A freely available public database, intended as a resource for researchers studying the immune response to SARS-CoV-2, is where the repertoires were released. The samples were drawn from two sources: the first 160 participants of the ongoing ImmuneRACE study, and some 1,300 subjects contributed by 6 global collaborators. The sample metadata nearly always contained a de-identified subject ID, COVID-19 status, age in years and sex. Where available, HLA class I and class II types were taken from metadata supplied by the sample provider and were not determined by assay-based typing.

Collaborating institutions collected whole blood in K2EDTA tubes following their own protocols. For TCRbeta analysis, collaborator samples were shipped as frozen whole blood, as isolated PBMCs, or as DNA extracted from either sample type. On this clone: Its antigen is currently not known. No much larger clone exists at a distance of one base, and base qualities are not known.

Paper-wide results and their limitations: Clinical and demographic metadata were provided uncurated, with the amount varying by source and participant.

TCRbeta CDR3 regions were amplified from genomic DNA using the immunoSEQ Assay, a bias-controlled multiplex PCR. In the paper's pipeline: Within the assay, amplification of reference gene primers was used to estimate how many nucleated cells each sample contained. To quantify the absolute abundance of each unique TCRbeta CDR3 rearrangement, sequence reads were collapsed and filtered. For each sample, productive Simpson clonality was calculated as the square root of Simpson's diversity index over productive rearrangements. TCRdb mirrors the immuneACCESS table, restricted to in-frame sequences. Some clones are absent from its copies; in checked studies, under half trace to an unresolved V gene, and the reason for the others is unknown. V and J calls and clone size are as listed in that table; D and trimming were resolved from the DNA. The sample table records roughly 72,000 clones; approximately 79% of these occur just once. Of the sample, 5% to 5.5% falls within the top ten clones.

V is pared back by 4 bases and J by 4 bases, with 14 bases lying between the germline termini. Measured from the cysteine to the phenylalanine, the CDR3 is 14 residues long. Left in the record is the CDR3 DNA by itself, 42 bases read in frame from the first base. Taken from the germline V gene, the CDR1 and CDR2 loops are SQVTM and ANQGSEA. The material sequenced was peripheral blood. The chain couples TRBV29-1 to TRBJ2-1, with no confidently assigned D gene. The TCR comes from an elderly woman with active or convalescent COVID-19. The nucleotide sequence is given as TGCAGCGTTGGAGGTTCGGCGGTTTACAATGAGCAGTTCTTC. This encodes CSVGGSAVYNEQFF.